This section outlines one TCR beta chain sequence together with its context. No antigen is known for it. The PCR ran on 60 Vbeta and 13 Jbeta primers. TCRdb's copy holds only in-frame clones and misses some; the assay was immunoSEQ multiplex PCR. Here the sample table reports approximately 140,000 clones. The CDR3 has 14 residues. V was trimmed by 4 bases and J by 3 bases, leaving 10 bases between them. Germline V gene data show CDR1 as SGHDN and CDR2 as FVKESK. The data belong to a study of cytomegalovirus exposure and HLA in healthy donors. General observations from the study: The authors considered a cluster of highly shared sequence variants likely to be a sequencing artifact. The productive fraction for most TCR beta V segments was about 90% or about 30% in an earlier analysis. With high specificity and sensitivity, the classifier reportedly diagnosed cytomegalovirus status.

This TCR was sampled from a middle-aged woman in good health and CMV-seronegative. The sample consisted of PBMCs. The rearrangement links TRBV14 to TRBJ1-3; the D is unclear. The CDR3 loop reads CASSLSRIGNTIYF. Here the CDR3 DNA reads TGTGCCAGCAGCCTAAGTAGAATTGGAAACACCATATATTTT.